These 27 T cell receptor beta chains originate from one sample sequenced in a study of technical replicates of blood from a handful of donors. Sequencing used immunoSEQ multiplex PCR; TCRdb keeps in-frame clones, though not all of them. The data hold 55,000 to 75,000 clones, with roughly 95% observed a single time. The sequenced sample consisted of PBMCs. Receptors originate from a human donor in good health. Some clones in this sample may be carry-over from other donors' samples.

The chain uses TRBV4-2 and TRBJ1-1, with D maybe TRBD1 (6 bases). This CDR3 is 15 amino acids long. The ends were cut back, 4 bases at V and 3 bases at J, with 15 bases in the middle. Germline CDR1 LGHNA, CDR2 YNFKEQ. CDR3 DNA sequence: TGTGCCAGCAGCCCGAACGTGGGGGCGGACACTGAAGCTTTCTTT. Translating gives CASSPNVGADTEAFF.

This chain uses TRBV2 with TRBJ1-6; D is ambiguous. Germline V gene data show CDR1 as SNHLY and CDR2 as FYNNEI. This CDR3 is 15 amino acids long. Trimming pared 6 bases from V and 10 bases from J, leaving 19 bases between. The CDR3 protein is CASRPNSAANSPLHF. The CDR3 nucleotides are TGTGCCAGCAGGCCAAACAGTGCTGCGAACTCACCCCTCCACTTT.

The gene calls are TRBV20-1 and TRBJ1-2, with 7 nucleotides matching TRBD1. CDR1 and CDR2 (germline): DFQATT, SNEGSKA (reference sequence). CDR3 length: 11 amino acids. V lost 3 bases and J lost 6; bases outside the gene matches: 1. For the CDR3, the DNA is TGCAGTGCTAGCACAGGGGATGGCTACACCTTC. This encodes CSASTGDGYTF.

V is TRBV4-3 and J is TRBJ2-7; 9 bases are a match to TRBD1. CDR3 length equals 16 residues. CDR1 and CDR2 from the germline V gene are LGHNA and YSLEER. V lost 4 bases and J lost 2; bases outside the gene matches: 9. CDR3 protein: CASSRETGGTPYEQYF. CDR3 sequence (DNA): TGCGCCAGCAGCCGGGAAACAGGGGGCACCCCCTACGAGCAGTACTTC.

The rearrangement links TRBV6-4 to TRBJ2-2; 13 bases align to TRBD2. Germline V gene data show CDR1 as MRHNA and CDR2 as SNTAGT. The V segment lost 6 bases and the J segment 4 bases; nucleotides outside the gene matches: 5. The CDR3 is 16 amino acids. The CDR3 nucleotides read TGTGCCAGCAGAGAAGGACTAGCGGGGGTCACCGGGGAGCTGTTTTTT. Translated, it gives CASREGLAGVTGELFF.

The rearrangement joins TRBV19 to TRBJ1-5; 8 nucleotides agree with TRBD1. Germline V CDR1 and CDR2: LNHDA, SQIVND (reference sequence). This CDR3 region has 13 residues. V gave up 5 bases and J gave up 6 bases; unmatched junction bases: 3. The CDR3 DNA reads as TGTGCCAGTAGTGGACAGGGAGGTCAGCCCCAGCATTTT. This translates into CASSGQGGQPQHF.

V is TRBV6-1 and J is TRBJ2-3, with 7 bases matching TRBD1. The CDR3 sequence is 15 residues long. Germline loops: CDR1 MNHNS, CDR2 SASEGT. With 7 bases clipped from V and 1 base from J, the junction kept 8 bases outside the gene matches. The chain's CDR3 is CASTRLTGGTDTQYF. The CDR3 DNA reads as TGTGCCAGCACCAGACTTACAGGGGGCACAGATACGCAGTATTTT.

The sample holds one count of this clone. This rearrangement joins TRBV7-9 to TRBJ2-2; TRBD2 is a possible D gene (6 bases). CDR1 is SEHNR, CDR2 FQNEAQ, per germline (reference sequence). The CDR3 spans 17 residues. Trimming stripped 7 bases from V and 6 bases from J, with 24 bases between. The CDR3 loop reads CASTKPSPTSPSGELFF. CDR3 bases: TGTGCCAGCACCAAACCATCCCCGACTAGTCCCTCCGGGGAGCTGTTTTTT.

The CDR3 is CASVDFRDRGRLTEAFF. Here the CDR3 DNA reads TGTGCCAGCGTAGACTTCCGGGACAGGGGGCGATTGACTGAAGCTTTCTTT. The J gene is TRBJ1-1, the V gene TRBV2; 12 bases map to TRBD1. J gave up 5 bases and V 8 bases, and 15 bases lay outside the gene matches. CDR3 length: 17 residues. CDR1 is SNHLY, CDR2 FYNNEI, per germline.

CDR3 sequence reads: CASSVRGSGANVLTF. CDR3 DNA sequence: TGTGCCAGCAGCGTACGGGGGTCTGGGGCCAACGTCCTGACTTTC. The chain joins TRBV9 to TRBJ2-6; perhaps TRBD2 as D (6 bases). V gave up 1 base and J gave up 1 base, with 6 bases separating them. CDR1 and CDR2 (germline): SGDLS, YYNGEE. This CDR3 is built from 15 residues.

This clone came up once. J is TRBJ2-1 and V is TRBV4-2; 7 nucleotides match TRBD2. The V gene's germline CDR1 is LGHNA and CDR2 YNFKEQ. The ends lost 0 bases at V and 1 base at J; junction bases unmatched: 12. The CDR3 spans 19 residues. In DNA, the CDR3 is TGTGCCAGCAGCCAAGAGGGAGGTGGGAGGGAGTGGTCCTACAATGAGCAGTTCTTC. Translating gives CASSQEGGGREWSYNEQFF.

The CDR3 protein is CASIRQGSNQPQHF. Here the CDR3 DNA reads TGTGCCAGTATCCGACAGGGTAGCAATCAGCCCCAGCATTTT. J is TRBJ1-5 and V is TRBV19; 7 nucleotides line up with TRBD1. The V gene end was trimmed by 7 bases and the J gene end by 0 bases; junction bases not matched to a gene: 3. From germline, CDR1 is LNHDA and CDR2 SQIVND (reference sequence). The CDR3 extends over 14 amino acids.

V usage is TRBV4-3 and J usage is TRBJ2-7, with a tentative D call TRBD2 (7 bases). The germline CDR1 and CDR2 sequences are LGHNA and YSLEER. The CDR3 is 15 residues long. V shed 2 bases and J shed 3 bases, with 14 bases lying between them. This CDR3 is CASSQTRGGGYEQYF. Here the CDR3 DNA reads TGCGCCAGCAGCCAAACTCGAGGGGGGGGCTACGAGCAGTACTTC.

This chain connects TRBV5-1 to TRBJ2-7, with 8 bases matching TRBD1. CDR3 length equals 15 residues. Germline CDR1 SGHRS, CDR2 YFSETQ. Trimming took 1 base from V and 6 from J; bases not matched to a gene: 9. In DNA form, the CDR3 reads TGCGCCAGCAGCTTGAGCTCGGGACAGGTACGCGAGCAGTACTTC. Its translation is CASSLSSGQVREQYF. Variable domain in full (rest from reference TRBV5-1 and TRBJ2-7): KAGVTQTPRYLIKTRGQQVTLSCSPISGHRSVSWYQQTPGQGLQFLFEYFSETQRNKGNFPGRFSGRQFSNSRSEMNVSTLELGDSALYLCASSLSSGQVREQYFGPGTRLTVT.

The V call is TRBV7-9, the J call TRBJ2-5; 7 positions match TRBD1. Germline loops: CDR1 SEHNR, CDR2 FQNEAQ (reference sequence). This CDR3 is built from 15 residues. V was clipped by 5 bases and J by 5 bases; unmatched bases: 11. The CDR3 nucleotides read TGTGCCAGCAGCCACCGACAGGGATCGGTGGAGACCCAGTACTTC. Protein product: CASSHRQGSVETQYF. Full variable domain (outside the CDR3, taken from reference TRBV7-9 and TRBJ2-5): DTGVSQNPRHKITKRGQNVTFRCDPISEHNRLYWYRQTLGQGPEFLTYFQNEAQLEKSRLLSDRFSAERPKGSFSTLEIQRTEQGDSAMYLCASSHRQGSVETQYFGPGTRLLVL.

The J gene is TRBJ2-2, the V gene TRBV6-6; perhaps TRBD2 as D (5 bases). The CDR3 has 15 residues. CDR1 and CDR2 (germline): MNHNY, SVGAGI (reference sequence). The V end was cut by 6 bases, the J end by 4 bases, with 15 bases between. As DNA, the CDR3 is TGTGCCAGCAGCCCCGGGCCCGAGGGCACCGGGGAGCTGTTTTTT. Translating it yields CASSPGPEGTGELFF.

The chain recombines TRBV5-3 with TRBJ2-7; 8 bases line up with TRBD1. TRBV5-3 is designated an ORF whose function remains uncertain. The CDR3 length is 14 residues. Trimming cost V 4 bases and J 7 bases; bases outside gene matches: 10. In DNA form, the CDR3 reads TGTGCCAGAAGCCGGGACAGGCCTTCGGAGGAGCAGTACTTC. Translated: CARSRDRPSEEQYF.

This chain uses TRBV10-3 with TRBJ1-6; 8 bases agree with TRBD1. Per the germline V gene, CDR1 is ENHRY and CDR2 is SYGVKD. The ends lost 4 bases at V and 9 bases at J; junction bases unmatched: 8. The CDR3 runs 15 residues. The CDR3 region is CAISGVDRAGSPLHF. The CDR3 nucleotides are TGTGCCATCAGTGGAGTGGACAGGGCAGGTTCACCCCTCCACTTT.

The V and J genes are TRBV27 and TRBJ2-3; maybe TRBD2 (5 bases). Trimming removed 7 bases at V and 5 bases at J, with 22 bases between. This CDR3 contains 16 residues. CDR1 is MNHEY and CDR2 is SMNVEV in the germline V gene (reference sequence). The CDR3 spells CASISHKRTPLDTQYF. CDR3 coding DNA: TGTGCCAGCATCTCCCACAAGAGGACTCCGTTAGATACGCAGTATTTT.

The chain is built from TRBV7-2 and TRBJ2-2; weak D call: TRBD2 (5 bases). In germline, CDR1 is SGHTA, CDR2 FQGNSA. The V end lost 2 bases, the J end lost 7 bases, and 17 bases lay between the germline ends. CDR3 length: 16 amino acids. The CDR3 DNA is TGTGCCAGCAGCTTACCGGTCGGACTGGGTGTCGGGGAGCTGTTTTTT. This encodes CASSLPVGLGVGELFF.

This clone was seen just once. This sequence joins TRBV7-9 and TRBJ2-1, with 11 bases aligning to TRBD2. This CDR3 comprises 15 residues. With V trimmed by 4 bases and J by 8 bases, 7 bases remained unmatched. The germline gives CDR1 SEHNR, CDR2 FQNEAQ (reference sequence). DNA for the CDR3: TGTGCCAGCAGCTCAGGGACTAGCGGTAAACATGAGCAGTTCTTC. Protein product: CASSSGTSGKHEQFF.

This rearrangement joins TRBV4-3 to TRBJ2-7; the D is unclear. The germline gives CDR1 LGHNA, CDR2 YSLEER. Trimming cost V 0 bases and J 5 bases, with 11 bases left between them. The CDR3 is 14 residues long. CDR3 nucleotides: TGCGCCAGCAGCCAAGATCTGAGGCGGAACGAGCAGTACTTC. It specifies CASSQDLRRNEQYF.

The chain has TRBV2 and TRBJ2-7; a weak D match, TRBD1 (6 bases). The CDR3 is 14 residues long. V shed 7 bases and J shed 4 bases, with 17 bases lying between them. Germline assignment: CDR1 SNHLY and CDR2 FYNNEI. CDR3 in amino acids: CASTEGPQGYEQYF. The CDR3 DNA follows: TGTGCCAGCACCGAGGGTCCACAGGGTTACGAGCAGTACTTC.

The V and J genes are TRBV2 and TRBJ2-1, with TRBD2 matching 8 bases. Germline V lookup: CDR1 SNHLY, CDR2 FYNNEI. The length of the CDR3 is 15 residues. Germline trimming cut 3 bases from V and 2 bases from J; bases unmatched to any gene: 3. In DNA, the CDR3 is TGTGCCAGCAGTGAGGTAGCGGGGACCTACAATGAGCAGTTCTTC. Encoded protein: CASSEVAGTYNEQFF.

The chain couples TRBV7-9 to TRBJ2-2; a possible D gene is TRBD1 (6 bases). V was trimmed by 3 bases and J by 7 bases, leaving 9 bases between them. Germline loops: CDR1 SEHNR, CDR2 FQNEAQ (reference sequence). The CDR3 extends over 13 amino acids. In DNA, the CDR3 is TGTGCCAGCAGCTTGGACAGCGGCGGGGAGCTGTTTTTT. Translated: CASSLDSGGELFF.

This clone appeared a single time. The rearrangement uses TRBV7-9 and TRBJ2-7; TRBD1 might be the D (5 bases). Germline V gene sequence: CDR1 SEHNR, CDR2 FQNEAQ (reference sequence). V gave up 0 bases and J gave up 5 bases, with 11 bases separating them. The CDR3 length is 14 residues. The CDR3 reads CASSLATDPHEQYF. Written as DNA, the CDR3 is TGTGCCAGCAGCTTAGCGACAGACCCCCACGAGCAGTACTTC.

The V gene is TRBV30, the J gene TRBJ1-2, with a weak D call TRBD1 (5 bases). Germline CDR1 reads GTSNPN; CDR2 reads SVGIG (reference sequence). CDR3 length equals 14 residues. Trimming shortened V by 4 bases and J by 7 bases, and 19 bases separated the two germline ends. The CDR3, as DNA: TGTGCCTGGACTCACCTTGCCGGGGGTGTTGGCTACACCTTC. It codes for CAWTHLAGGVGYTF.